A single sample is the source of the 31 T cell receptor beta chains below, sequenced in a study of cytomegalovirus exposure and HLA in healthy donors. Measured with immunoSEQ multiplex PCR; TCRdb has only the in-frame clones, and not every one. Of 99,000 or so clones listed, approximately 86% are singletons. Sequencing input: PBMCs. These receptors all come from a woman younger than 35 in good health and CMV-seropositive.

Only a few counts were recorded for this clone. This chain links TRBV28 with TRBJ2-7, with a possible D match to TRBD1 (6 bases). The V gene's germline CDR1 is MDHEN and CDR2 SYDVKM. The CDR3 loop spans 14 amino acids. V was shortened by 3 bases and J by 0 bases, with 9 bases between the two germline ends. The CDR3 region has the DNA TGTGCCAGCAGTTTGTGGGACAACTCCTACGAGCAGTACTTC. Translated: CASSLWDNSYEQYF.

The chain links TRBV28 to TRBJ1-1; 9 positions match TRBD1. The CDR3 is made up of 16 amino acids. Trimming removed 5 bases from V and 1 base from J; junction bases left unmatched: 8. The germline gives CDR1 MDHEN, CDR2 SYDVKM. The CDR3: CASSPLGQGKNTEAFF. DNA of the CDR3: TGTGCCAGCAGTCCCCTCGGACAGGGGAAGAACACTGAAGCTTTCTTT. Full variable domain (outside the CDR3, taken from reference TRBV28 and TRBJ1-1): DVKVTQSSRYLVKRTGEKVFLECVQDMDHENMFWYRQDPGLGLRLIYFSYDVKMKEKGDIPEGYSVSREKKERFSLILESASTNQTSMYLCASSPLGQGKNTEAFFGQGTRLTVV.

This chain links TRBV10-1 with TRBJ2-3, with TRBD2 identical over 9 bases. V was pared by 4 bases and J by 4 bases, with 6 bases of the junction left unmatched. The CDR3 has 15 amino acids. Looked up from germline, CDR1 is WNHNN and CDR2 is SYGVQD (reference sequence). The CDR3 protein is CASSGGGRDADTQYF. The CDR3 region has the DNA TGCGCCAGCAGTGGTGGCGGGAGGGACGCAGATACGCAGTATTTT.

The rearrangement joins TRBV28 to TRBJ2-3; a possible D gene is TRBD1 (5 bases). Trimming took 6 bases from V and 6 from J, leaving 13 bases between them. The CDR3 has 13 amino acids. Per the germline V gene, CDR1 is MDHEN and CDR2 is SYDVKM. The CDR3 sequence: CASSPPGLDTQYF. The CDR3 nucleotides read TGTGCCAGCAGCCCACCAGGGTTGGATACGCAGTATTTT.

This chain connects TRBV6-5 to TRBJ2-1, with 11 bases matching TRBD2. Germline V gene lookup returns CDR1 MNHEY and CDR2 SVGAGI. This CDR3 comprises 14 residues. The ends lost 6 bases at V and 11 bases at J; junction bases unmatched: 9. For the CDR3, the DNA is TGTGCCAGCAGCATCGGGACTAGCGGTTCGAAGCAGTTCTTC. This gives the protein CASSIGTSGSKQFF.

The CDR3 nucleotides are TGCGCCAGCAGTCAATACGGCGAGCAGTACTTC. It translates to CASSQYGEQYF. The rearrangement uses TRBV23-1 and TRBJ2-7; no reliable D call. TRBV23-1 is an ORF, with its function uncertain. This CDR3 has 11 amino acids. Deletions cut 1 base from V and 6 bases from J, with 4 bases between.

This rearrangement joins TRBV30 to TRBJ2-1, with 7 bases fitting TRBD1. After removal of 2 bases from V and 5 bases from J, the junction contained 6 bases not matched to a gene. This CDR3 comprises 14 residues. Germline CDR1 is GTSNPN and CDR2 is SVGIG (reference sequence). CDR3 sequence reads: CAWSFLDRNNEQFF. In DNA, the CDR3 is TGTGCCTGGAGTTTCTTGGACAGGAACAATGAGCAGTTCTTC.

The V call is TRBV6-5, the J call TRBJ1-4; 8 nucleotides align to TRBD1. The CDR3 loop spans 15 amino acids. V shed 4 bases and J 5 bases; nucleotides not matched to a gene: 6. Per the germline V gene, CDR1 is MNHEY and CDR2 is SVGAGI. CDR3 residues: CASSLSGGKNEKLFF. The CDR3, as DNA: TGTGCCAGCAGTTTATCAGGGGGCAAGAATGAAAAACTGTTTTTT.

This clone has a handful of counts. The V gene is TRBV11-2, the J gene TRBJ1-2, with D possibly being TRBD1 (6 bases). The germline gives CDR1 SGHAT, CDR2 FQNNGV. The CDR3 extends over 13 amino acids. The V and J ends lost 5 bases and 4 bases respectively, with 11 bases between them. Here the CDR3 DNA reads TGTGCCAGCAGCATAGGAGGGGGCTATGGCTACACCTTC. This sequence encodes CASSIGGGYGYTF.

The chain has TRBV5-8 and TRBJ1-2; the D gene is possibly TRBD1 (6 bases). This CDR3 contains 13 residues. CDR1 and CDR2 from the germline V gene are SGHTS and YDEGEE. V lost 3 bases to trimming and J lost 4 bases, with 10 bases between them. This CDR3 is CASSSQGIYGYTF. In DNA, the CDR3 is TGTGCCAGCAGCTCTCAGGGGATCTATGGCTACACCTTC.

This chain connects TRBV6-1 to TRBJ2-7, with 8 bases matching TRBD2. CDR3 length equals 16 residues. The V gene end was trimmed by 0 bases and the J gene end by 3 bases; junction bases not matched to a gene: 7. CDR1 and CDR2 from the germline V gene are MNHNS and SASEGT. CDR3 DNA: TGTGCCAGCAGTGAAGCAAACGGGGGGGCAGGCTACGAGCAGTACTTC. Translation gives CASSEANGGAGYEQYF.

V is TRBV7-3 and J is TRBJ2-7; D may be TRBD1 (7 bases). Trimming stripped 5 bases from V and 9 bases from J, with 29 bases between. This CDR3 is 17 amino acids long. Germline V gives CDR1 SGHTA, CDR2 FQGTGA. CDR3 sequence (DNA): TGTGCCAGCAGCCCTAACAGGGGCCCCTTTACCCCGGGAGCGCAGTACTTC. Translating gives CASSPNRGPFTPGAQYF. Drawing the rest from reference TRBV7-3 and TRBJ2-7, the complete variable domain is GAGVSQTPSNKVTEKGKYVELRCDPISGHTALYWYRQSLGQGPEFLIYFQGTGAADDSGLPNDRFFAVRPEGSVSTLKIQRTERGDSAVYLCASSPNRGPFTPGAQYFGPGTRLTVT.

The chain joins TRBV30 to TRBJ1-1; D is perhaps TRBD1 (5 bases). CDR1 and CDR2 (germline): GTSNPN, SVGIG (reference sequence). CDR3 length: 13 residues. The V gene lost 0 bases and the J gene lost 4 bases, with 9 bases spanning the gap. This CDR3 is CAWSVAGGTEAFF. For the CDR3, the DNA is TGTGCCTGGAGTGTAGCGGGGGGCACTGAAGCTTTCTTT.

V usage is TRBV6-1 and J usage is TRBJ1-6; D unclear. CDR3 size: 13 residues. CDR1 is MNHNS, CDR2 SASEGT, per germline. Trimming removed 3 bases from V and 10 bases from J, with 10 bases in between. The CDR3 loop reads CASSELESSPLHF. The DNA for the CDR3 is TGTGCCAGCAGTGAGTTGGAGAGCTCACCCCTCCACTTT.

V and J are TRBV18 and TRBJ1-1, with 8 bases fitting TRBD1. Germline trimming cut 3 bases from V and 3 bases from J; bases unmatched to any gene: 6. CDR3 length equals 15 residues. Germline V gene lookup returns CDR1 KGHSH and CDR2 LQKENI. The CDR3 protein is CASSPRQGFDTEAFF. Written as DNA, the CDR3 is TGTGCCAGCTCACCCAGACAGGGGTTTGACACTGAAGCTTTCTTT.

The table lists this clone with a few counts. The chain uses TRBV30 and TRBJ1-5; weak D call: TRBD1 (5 bases). From germline, CDR1 is GTSNPN and CDR2 SVGIG (reference sequence). Trimming left V 1 base short and J 6 bases short, with 10 bases between. The CDR3 length is 13 residues. The CDR3 sequence: CAWSDGGSQPQHF. The DNA of the CDR3 is TGTGCCTGGAGTGACGGGGGGAGTCAGCCCCAGCATTTT.

The chain combines TRBV29-1 with TRBJ1-4; TRBD1 agrees at 10 bases. The CDR3 is 13 amino acids. Germline assignment: CDR1 SQVTM and CDR2 ANQGSEA. This CDR3 is CIAGTGDGEKLFF. CDR3 in DNA: TGCATCGCCGGGACAGGGGATGGTGAAAAACTGTTTTTT.

This chain uses TRBV5-1 with TRBJ2-7; 8 positions agree with TRBD1. Germline V CDR1 and CDR2: SGHRS, YFSETQ. V was clipped by 4 bases and J by 0 bases; unmatched bases: 6. The CDR3 is made up of 15 amino acids. The CDR3 DNA sequence: TGCGCCAGCAGCCCTCAGACAGGGGACTCCTACGAGCAGTACTTC. This sequence encodes CASSPQTGDSYEQYF.

This clone appeared once. In DNA, the CDR3 is TGTGCCAGCAGGGGGCAGGTGAACACTGAAGCTTTCTTT. This sequence encodes CASRGQVNTEAFF. The rearrangement links TRBV7-9 to TRBJ1-1, with D possibly TRBD1 on 5 matching bases. Germline CDR1 and CDR2: SEHNR and FQNEAQ (reference sequence). Between the trimmed V and J ends, which lost 6 bases and 0 bases, there was a span of 8 bases. There are 13 residues in the CDR3.

The chain recombines TRBV28 with TRBJ1-3; D might be TRBD1 (5 bases). Germline V CDR1 and CDR2: MDHEN, SYDVKM. Between the trimmed V and J ends, which lost 6 bases and 0 bases, there was a span of 6 bases. The CDR3 has 13 residues. The CDR3 sequence: CASRGDSGNTIYF. The CDR3 nucleotides are TGTGCCAGCAGAGGGGACTCTGGAAACACCATATATTTT.

As DNA, the CDR3 is TGTGCCAGCAGCTTTAGCGGATACACAGATACGCAGTATTTT. Encoded protein: CASSFSGYTDTQYF. The genes are TRBV5-4 and TRBJ2-3; TRBD2 is a possible D gene (6 bases). Trimming removed 2 bases from V and 2 bases from J, with 9 bases in between. The CDR3 is made up of 14 amino acids. Germline V lookup: CDR1 SGHNT, CDR2 YYREEE (reference sequence).

The chain recombines TRBV6-1 with TRBJ1-1; D possibly corresponds to TRBD1 (6 bases). V was shortened by 7 bases and J by 3 bases, with 15 bases between the two germline ends. CDR3 length: 14 residues. CDR1 is MNHNS and CDR2 is SASEGT in the germline V gene. The CDR3 protein is CASTQGLGDTEAFF. Written as DNA, the CDR3 is TGTGCCAGCACCCAGGGGTTGGGGGACACTGAAGCTTTCTTT.

The chain combines TRBV11-2 with TRBJ2-3; maybe TRBD2 (6 bases). Trimming shortened V by 1 base and J by 1 base, and 9 bases separated the two germline ends. CDR3 length: 15 amino acids. Germline lookup yields CDR1 SGHAT and CDR2 FQNNGV. CDR3 nucleotide sequence: TGTGCCAGCAGCTTAGTGGGACTTCGCACAGATACGCAGTATTTT. This codes for CASSLVGLRTDTQYF. Together with reference TRBV11-2 and TRBJ2-3, the CDR3 gives the full variable domain: EAGVAQSPRYKIIEKRQSVAFWCNPISGHATLYWYQQILGQGPKLLIQFQNNGVVDDSQLPKDRFSAERLKGVDSTLKIQPAKLEDSAVYLCASSLVGLRTDTQYFGPGTRLTVL.

The chain couples TRBV28 to TRBJ2-7; 12 bases are shared with TRBD1. This CDR3 contains 16 residues. Germline V CDR1 and CDR2: MDHEN, SYDVKM. Germline trimming cut 5 bases from V and 5 bases from J; bases unmatched to any gene: 10. CDR3 nucleotides: TGTGCCAGCAGTATACCTCCGGGACAGGGGGCGAACGAGCAGTACTTC. Protein sequence: CASSIPPGQGANEQYF.

CDR3 sequence (DNA): TGTGCCAGCAGGTACCCAGGGGGTAGGAACACTGAAGCTTTCTTT. Protein sequence: CASRYPGGRNTEAFF. This sequence joins TRBV28 and TRBJ1-1; 7 nucleotides agree with TRBD1. The CDR3 extends over 15 amino acids. The junction had 8 bases not matched to a gene; V was cut back by 6 bases and J by 1 base. In germline, CDR1 is MDHEN, CDR2 SYDVKM.

CDR3 coding DNA: TGTGCCAGCAGCCACAGGGGAAATCAGCCCCAGCATTTT. This sequence encodes CASSHRGNQPQHF. The V and J genes are TRBV7-8 and TRBJ1-5; TRBD1 aligns across 7 bases. The trim removed 5 bases at V and 4 bases at J, leaving 2 bases unmatched. CDR1 and CDR2 (germline): SGHVS, FQNEAQ. This CDR3 is built from 13 residues.

The chain combines TRBV19 with TRBJ1-2; 7 bases line up with TRBD1. CDR1 is LNHDA and CDR2 is SQIVND in the germline V gene (reference sequence). V was pared by 4 bases and J by 8 bases, with 10 bases of the junction left unmatched. The CDR3 covers 14 residues. The CDR3 reads CASSTGAGGEGYTF. The CDR3 region has the DNA TGTGCCAGTAGTACGGGGGCAGGGGGTGAGGGCTACACCTTC. The full variable domain, its missing parts supplied by reference TRBV19 and TRBJ1-2, is DGGITQSPKYLFRKEGQNVTLSCEQNLNHDAMYWYRQDPGQGLRLIYYSQIVNDFQKGDIAEGYSVSREKKESFPLTVTSAQKNPTAFYLCASSTGAGGEGYTFGSGTRLTVV.

This clone was picked up a small number of times. V usage is TRBV7-9 and J usage is TRBJ1-5; D gene ambiguous. Germline loops: CDR1 SEHNR, CDR2 FQNEAQ (reference sequence). V was shortened by 1 base and J by 0 bases, with 13 bases between the two germline ends. This CDR3 has 17 residues. The CDR3 reads CASSLGGSGYSNQPQHF. CDR3 bases: TGTGCCAGCAGCTTAGGCGGATCGGGGTATAGCAATCAGCCCCAGCATTTT.

Only a few counts were recorded for this clone. The V call is TRBV7-9, the J call TRBJ1-2, with D uncertain. Germline CDR1 and CDR2: SEHNR and FQNEAQ (reference sequence). This CDR3 contains 15 residues. Trimming took off 1 base at V and 5 bases at J, with 14 bases between the two ends. CDR3 amino acids: CASSLEQTSRYGYTF. In DNA form, the CDR3 reads TGTGCCAGCAGCTTAGAACAGACCTCTCGGTATGGCTACACCTTC. Combining the CDR3 with reference TRBV7-9 and TRBJ1-2 gives the whole variable domain DTGVSQNPRHKITKRGQNVTFRCDPISEHNRLYWYRQTLGQGPEFLTYFQNEAQLEKSRLLSDRFSAERPKGSFSTLEIQRTEQGDSAMYLCASSLEQTSRYGYTFGSGTRLTVV.

V usage is TRBV5-1 and J usage is TRBJ2-7; no reliable D call. Trimming took off 2 bases at V and 6 bases at J, with 12 bases between the two ends. CDR1 and CDR2 from the germline V gene are SGHRS and YFSETQ. The CDR3 contains 13 residues. The CDR3 region has the DNA TGCGCCAGCAGCTTAGATAACTCCCGCGAGCAGTACTTC. Encoded protein: CASSLDNSREQYF.

The chain carries TRBV5-1 and TRBJ2-7; 8 nucleotides align to TRBD1. Germline CDR1 reads SGHRS; CDR2 reads YFSETQ. CDR3 length equals 13 residues. V lost 1 base, J lost 7 bases, and 4 bases stayed unmatched. CDR3 loop: CASSLLRDREQYF. CDR3 DNA: TGCGCCAGCAGCTTGCTCCGGGACAGGGAGCAGTACTTC.